The clone carrying this TCR beta chain was seen just once. The sample originates from a study of control samples from healthy donors and cancer patients. Some clones are missing from TCRdb's copy, which holds only in-frame ones; the method was immunoSEQ multiplex PCR. The table has 96,000 or so clones, over 90% seen once; the top ten hold about 8.8%. Losses at the gene ends were 8 bases for V and 1 base for J; bases not matched to a gene: 7. Germline CDR1 is SGHRS and CDR2 is YFSETQ. The CDR3 is 15 residues long. The chain combines TRBV5-1 with TRBJ2-2; the match to TRBD1 covers 8 bases. The TCR originated in a man younger than 35 in good health. Sequenced sample: blood. CDR3 protein: CASFPTGGNTGELFF. The CDR3, as DNA: TGCGCCAGTTTCCCAACAGGGGGGAACACCGGGGAGCTGTTTTTT.